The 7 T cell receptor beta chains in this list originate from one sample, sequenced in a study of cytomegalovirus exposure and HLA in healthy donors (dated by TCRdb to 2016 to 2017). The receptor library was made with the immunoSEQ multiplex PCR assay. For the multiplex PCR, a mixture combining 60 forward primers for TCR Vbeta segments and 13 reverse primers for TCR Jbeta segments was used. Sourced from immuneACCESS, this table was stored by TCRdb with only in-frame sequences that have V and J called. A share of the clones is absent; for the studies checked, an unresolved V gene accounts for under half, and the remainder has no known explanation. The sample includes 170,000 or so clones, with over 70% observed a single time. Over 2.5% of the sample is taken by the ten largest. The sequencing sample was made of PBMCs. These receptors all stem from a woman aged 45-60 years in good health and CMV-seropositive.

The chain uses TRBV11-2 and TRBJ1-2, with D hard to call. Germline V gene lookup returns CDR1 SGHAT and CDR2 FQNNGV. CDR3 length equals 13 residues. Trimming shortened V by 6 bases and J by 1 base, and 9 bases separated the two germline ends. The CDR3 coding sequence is TGTGCCAGCAGTCCGGGGAGTAACTATGGCTACACCTTC. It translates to CASSPGSNYGYTF.

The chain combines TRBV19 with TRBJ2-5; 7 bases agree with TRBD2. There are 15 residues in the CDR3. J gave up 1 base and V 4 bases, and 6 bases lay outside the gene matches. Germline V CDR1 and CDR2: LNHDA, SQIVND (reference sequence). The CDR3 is CASSTSSGAQETQYF. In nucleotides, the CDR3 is TGTGCCAGTAGTACTTCTAGCGGAGCCCAAGAGACCCAGTACTTC.

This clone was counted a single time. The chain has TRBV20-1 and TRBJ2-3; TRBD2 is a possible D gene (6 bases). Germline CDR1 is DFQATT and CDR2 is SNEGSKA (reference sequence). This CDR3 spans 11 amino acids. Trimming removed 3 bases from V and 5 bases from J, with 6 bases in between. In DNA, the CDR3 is TGCAGTGCTAGCGGGGGAGATACGCAGTATTTT. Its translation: CSASGGDTQYF.

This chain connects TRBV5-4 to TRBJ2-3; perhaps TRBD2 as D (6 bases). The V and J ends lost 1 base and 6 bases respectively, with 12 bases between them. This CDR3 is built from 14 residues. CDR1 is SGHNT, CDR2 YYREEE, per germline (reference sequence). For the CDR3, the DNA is TGTGCCAGCAGCTTGAAATCGGGGAGGGATACGCAGTATTTT. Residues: CASSLKSGRDTQYF.

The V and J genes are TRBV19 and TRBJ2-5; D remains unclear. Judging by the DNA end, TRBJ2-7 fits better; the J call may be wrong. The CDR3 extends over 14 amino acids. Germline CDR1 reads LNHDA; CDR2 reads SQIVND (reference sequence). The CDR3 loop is CASSPQASSYEQYF. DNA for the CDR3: TGTGCCAGTAGTCCTCAGGCGTCTAGCTACGAGCAGTACTTC.

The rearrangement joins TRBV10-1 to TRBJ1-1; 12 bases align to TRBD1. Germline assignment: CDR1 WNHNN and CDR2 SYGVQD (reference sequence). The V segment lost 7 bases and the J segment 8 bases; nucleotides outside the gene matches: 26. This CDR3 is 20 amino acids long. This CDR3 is CASTQSRCRDRGLSESEAFF. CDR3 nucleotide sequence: TGCGCCAGCACTCAGAGCCGTTGTCGGGACAGGGGGCTGTCCGAGTCAGAAGCTTTCTTT.

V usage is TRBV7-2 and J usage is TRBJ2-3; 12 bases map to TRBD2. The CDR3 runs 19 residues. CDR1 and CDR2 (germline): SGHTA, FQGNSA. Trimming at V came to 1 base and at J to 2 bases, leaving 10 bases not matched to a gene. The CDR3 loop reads CASSLVASGGAGFTDTQYF. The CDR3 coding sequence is TGTGCCAGCAGCTTAGTGGCTAGCGGGGGGGCTGGTTTCACAGATACGCAGTATTTT. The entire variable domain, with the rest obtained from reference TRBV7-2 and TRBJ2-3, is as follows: GAGVSQSPSNKVTEKGKDVELRCDPISGHTALYWYRQSLGQGLEFLIYFQGNSAPDKSGLPSDRFSAERTGGSVSTLTIQRTQQEDSAVYLCASSLVASGGAGFTDTQYFGPGTRLTVL.